This record concerns one T cell receptor (beta chain) sequence. Its matching antigen is unknown. Profiled with immunoSEQ multiplex PCR; TCRdb holds only in-frame clones, not every one. The sample records tens of thousands of clones, roughly 77% being singletons. This record belongs to a study of radiotherapy plus CTLA-4 blockade in lung cancer. As for the study in general: Among enrolled patients, roughly 20% responded and 31% achieved disease control. Study-level points and caveats: Blood-borne expansion of tumor-derived TCR clones followed radiotherapy plus ipilimumab.

Patients with chemo-refractory metastatic non-small-cell lung cancer received focal radiation plus CTLA-4 blockade with ipilimumab. The CDR3 is 14 residues long. CDR1 MNHNY and CDR2 SVGAGI come from the germline V gene (reference sequence). V was pared by 5 bases and J by 5 bases, with 7 bases of the junction left unmatched. The sample here was peripheral blood, taken from a patient treated with radiotherapy plus ipilimumab. V is TRBV6-6 and J is TRBJ2-7, with 9 bases aligning to TRBD1. This clonotype was sampled from a human donor with non-small cell lung cancer who had a complete response to radiotherapy plus ipilimumab. The CDR3 sequence: CASSAGTGMNEQYV. For the CDR3, the DNA is TGTGCCAGCAGTGCCGGGACAGGGATGAACGAGCAGTACGTC.